This entry lists 23 T cell receptor beta chains sequenced from one sample in a study of CD8 T cells in ankylosing spondylitis. General study findings and limits: A motif of under 10 highly homologous TCR beta variants was seen as apparently characteristic of ankylosing spondylitis blood.

These receptors have no identified antigens. TCRdb recomputed calls from the 5' RACE reads with MiXCR, one row per CDR3 protein. The table includes about 500,000 distinct CDR3 sequences, approximately 5% detected once. The material sequenced was blood, either unsorted or a sorted T cell fraction (not recorded which). These receptors originate from a male donor with ankylosing spondylitis.

This clonotype was seen many times. This chain uses TRBV20-1 with TRBJ2-3; possible D gene TRBD1, 6 bases. Trimming pared 3 bases from V and 0 bases from J, leaving 7 bases between. The germline V gene has CDR1 DFQATT and CDR2 SNEGSKA (reference sequence). This CDR3 has 13 residues. CDR3 DNA sequence: TGCAGTGCTAGTAGGGGGAGCACAGATACGCAGTATTTT. Residues: CSASRGSTDTQYF.

In this sample, this clonotype turned up many times. The rearrangement uses TRBV10-3 and TRBJ2-5; D gene uncertain. Germline V gene lookup returns CDR1 ENHRY and CDR2 SYGVKD. The CDR3 has 16 amino acids. Trimming left V 2 bases short and J 3 bases short, with 16 bases between. CDR3 residues: CAISERSSPGKETQYF. CDR3 nucleotides: TGTGCCATCAGTGAGAGGTCTTCTCCTGGTAAAGAGACCCAGTACTTC.

This clonotype was recorded many times. V and J are TRBV5-6 and TRBJ1-1; possibly TRBD1 for D (6 bases). The CDR3 has 16 amino acids. Between the trimmed V and J ends, which lost 10 bases and 1 base, there was a span of 23 bases. Germline V CDR1 and CDR2: SGHDT, YYEEEE. The CDR3, as DNA: TGTGCCCCTCACGGGGCAGGGGAACCTCCGAACACTGAAGCTTTCTTT. Its protein is CAPHGAGEPPNTEAFF.

This clonotype was counted at least ten times. This chain links TRBV7-2 with TRBJ2-3; D possibly uses TRBD1 or TRBD2 (5 bases each). The CDR3 is 15 amino acids. Germline-derived CDR1 and CDR2 are SGHTA and FQGNSA. The V end was cut by 11 bases, the J end by 0 bases, with 18 bases between. The CDR3 DNA follows: TGTGCCGTCGGACGAGGGGATCTTAGCACAGATACGCAGTATTTT. This sequence encodes CAVGRGDLSTDTQYF.

This clonotype was counted many times. The chain is built from TRBV5-1 and TRBJ2-2; no clear D gene. The V end was cut by 6 bases, the J end by 3 bases, with 18 bases between. From germline, CDR1 is SGHRS and CDR2 YFSETQ. The CDR3 sequence is 16 residues long. The CDR3 nucleotides read TGCGCCAGCACCTCGTCACCCGTCCTTTACACCGGGGAGCTGTTTTTT. It is translated as CASTSSPVLYTGELFF.

This clonotype was counted many times. V gene TRBV29-1 combines with J gene TRBJ2-7; either TRBD1 or TRBD2 may supply D (6 bases each). The CDR3 contains 14 residues. Germline V gives CDR1 SQVTM, CDR2 ANQGSEA. V lost 7 bases and J 0 bases, leaving 16 bases between the germline ends. The CDR3 DNA sequence: TGCAGCGGTGTGAAGGGGGGCCTCTCCTACGAGCAGTACTTC. It yields the protein CSGVKGGLSYEQYF.

The sample holds many counts of this clonotype. The chain links TRBV20-1 to TRBJ2-3, with D hard to call. Deletions cut 6 bases from V and 2 bases from J, with 15 bases between. This CDR3 region has 14 residues. The V gene's germline CDR1 is DFQATT and CDR2 SNEGSKA (reference sequence). The CDR3 DNA reads TGCAGTGCCCTTGTTGGCTGGTTCACAGATACGCAGTATTTT. Translating gives CSALVGWFTDTQYF.

This clonotype showed up many times. The V gene is TRBV7-9, the J gene TRBJ1-1, with D uncertain. V was trimmed by 1 base and J by 5 bases, leaving 11 bases between them. The CDR3 is made up of 14 amino acids. The germline gives CDR1 SEHNR, CDR2 FQNEAQ (reference sequence). The CDR3 region is CASSLVRGMTEAFF. The CDR3 nucleotides read TGTGCCAGCAGCTTAGTACGGGGAATGACTGAAGCTTTCTTT.

This clonotype was detected many times. The CDR3 sequence: CSATGNGPLHF. The CDR3 bases are TGCAGTGCTACAGGGAATGGACCCCTCCACTTT. The J gene is TRBJ1-6, the V gene TRBV20-1; D is possibly TRBD1 (5 bases). This CDR3 has 11 residues. Trimming took 4 bases from V and 12 from J, leaving 10 bases between them. Germline V gene data show CDR1 as DFQATT and CDR2 as SNEGSKA (reference sequence).

This clonotype was counted between two and nine times. The J gene is TRBJ2-3, the V gene TRBV18, with D perhaps TRBD1 (6 bases). Germline lookup yields CDR1 KGHSH and CDR2 LQKENI. The V gene lost 5 bases and the J gene lost 1 base, with 13 bases spanning the gap. This CDR3 is 15 amino acids long. The CDR3 region is CASSSDSPGTDTQYF. DNA for the CDR3: TGTGCCAGCTCATCGGACAGCCCGGGCACAGATACGCAGTATTTT.

At least ten counts were recorded for this clonotype. The chain carries TRBV5-1 and TRBJ2-1; the match to TRBD2 covers 8 bases. The J segment lost 7 bases and the V segment lost 5 bases, leaving 8 bases of the junction unmatched. In germline, CDR1 is SGHRS, CDR2 YFSETQ. The CDR3 consists of 14 residues. DNA for the CDR3: TGCGCCAGCAGAGGCGGGGGGAACGTGAATGAGCAGTTCTTC. Its protein product is CASRGGGNVNEQFF.

At least ten counts were recorded for this clonotype. The chain couples TRBV4-2 to TRBJ1-6, with D tentatively TRBD1 (5 bases). CDR3 length: 14 amino acids. Trimming took 1 base from V and 12 from J, leaving 13 bases between them. The V gene's germline CDR1 is LGHNA and CDR2 YNFKEQ. CDR3 DNA: TGTGCCAGCAGCCAAGGGACAATTAACAAACCCCTCCACTTT. It codes for CASSQGTINKPLHF.

This clonotype was seen only a few times. The genes are TRBV12-3 or TRBV12-4 and TRBJ2-7; perhaps TRBD1 as D (5 bases). This CDR3 has 15 residues. V lost 3 bases and J 5 bases, leaving 17 bases between the germline ends. This CDR3 is CASSLWGQGLDEQYF. The CDR3 DNA reads TGTGCCAGCAGTTTGTGGGGCCAGGGCCTTGACGAGCAGTACTTC.

This clonotype was counted ten times or more. The chain couples TRBV5-1 to TRBJ2-3; no clear D. V gave up 3 bases and J gave up 0 bases, with 11 bases separating them. The CDR3 sequence is 15 residues long. Germline CDR1 is SGHRS and CDR2 is YFSETQ. The CDR3 spells CASSSVPDSTDTQYF. CDR3 DNA: TGCGCCAGCAGCTCCGTCCCAGATAGCACAGATACGCAGTATTTT.

This clonotype appeared many times. V and J are TRBV12-3 or TRBV12-4 and TRBJ1-3; a weak D match, TRBD1 (6 bases). The CDR3 is made up of 16 amino acids. Trimming removed 3 bases at V and 0 bases at J, with 12 bases between. The CDR3 nucleotides read TGTGCCAGCAGTTTGGACAGCCCTCCCTCTGGAAACACCATATATTTT. Protein product: CASSLDSPPSGNTIYF.

This clonotype was picked up many times. The chain is built from TRBV12-3 or TRBV12-4 and TRBJ1-1; 7 nucleotides match TRBD1. Trimming removed 3 bases from V and 11 bases from J; junction bases left unmatched: 12. The CDR3 is 14 amino acids. For the CDR3, the DNA is TGTGCCAGCAGTTTCGGTCTGGAGGGGGCATACGCTTTCTTT. Translating it yields CASSFGLEGAYAFF.

This clonotype was recorded many times. This chain joins TRBV29-1 and TRBJ2-5; 8 bases line up with TRBD2. Germline CDR1 is SQVTM and CDR2 is ANQGSEA. The CDR3 is 14 residues long. V lost 7 bases, J lost 2 bases, and 9 bases stayed unmatched. The CDR3 sequence is CSAPRAGGQETQYF. CDR3 nucleotide sequence: TGCAGCGCTCCCCGGGCGGGGGGACAAGAGACCCAGTACTTC.

This clonotype has ten or more counts. The CDR3 sequence is CGFRPAQETQYF. Written as DNA, the CDR3 is TGCGGTTTTCGGCCTGCCCAAGAGACCCAGTACTTC. V gene TRBV29-1 combines with J gene TRBJ2-5; the D is unclear. CDR3 length equals 12 residues. Germline V gene data show CDR1 as SQVTM and CDR2 as ANQGSEA.

This clonotype has a count of ten or more. This chain links TRBV5-1 with TRBJ2-3, with a weak D call TRBD2 (5 bases). V lost 7 bases to trimming and J lost 0 bases, with 9 bases between them. Germline V gene data show CDR1 as SGHRS and CDR2 as YFSETQ. The CDR3 extends over 13 amino acids. Here the CDR3 reads CASGWRSTDTQYF. DNA for the CDR3: TGCGCCAGCGGGTGGAGGAGCACAGATACGCAGTATTTT.

In this sample, this clonotype turned up a few times. CDR3 coding DNA: TGCAGTGCTAGAGATCCGAGGGGAGAGACCCAGTACTTC. It is translated as CSARDPRGETQYF. The V gene is TRBV20-1, the J gene TRBJ2-5; D assignment may be TRBD1 or TRBD2 (5 bases each). Germline CDR1 reads DFQATT; CDR2 reads SNEGSKA (reference sequence). The CDR3 is made up of 13 amino acids. V lost 0 bases and J lost 4, with 9 bases in between.

Ten or more counts support this clonotype. The chain joins TRBV6-5 to TRBJ2-7; maybe TRBD1 (5 bases). The CDR3 is made up of 15 amino acids. Germline-derived CDR1 and CDR2 are MNHEY and SVGAGI. V lost 2 bases to trimming and J lost 1 base, with 12 bases between them. The CDR3 loop reads CASSYRGTPSYEQYF. CDR3 coding DNA: TGTGCCAGCAGTTACAGGGGTACCCCTTCCTACGAGCAGTACTTC.

In its sample, this clonotype was seen many times. V usage is TRBV4-1 and J usage is TRBJ2-5; D not certain. CDR1 and CDR2 (germline): MGHRA, YSYEKL. The length of the CDR3 is 14 residues. V was pared by 1 base and J by 0 bases, with 6 bases between. CDR3: CASSQGQDQETQYF. The CDR3 DNA sequence: TGCGCCAGCAGCCAAGGGCAGGACCAAGAGACCCAGTACTTC.

This clonotype was seen at least ten times. J is TRBJ2-1 and V is TRBV5-5; 10 bases fit TRBD1. With 3 bases clipped from V and 6 bases from J, the junction kept 3 bases outside the gene matches. CDR1 is SGHKS and CDR2 is YYEKEE in the germline V gene (reference sequence). The CDR3 runs 14 residues. In nucleotides, the CDR3 is TGTGCCAGCAGCTCGTGGACAGGGGGCAATGAGCAGTTCTTC. This codes for CASSSWTGGNEQFF.